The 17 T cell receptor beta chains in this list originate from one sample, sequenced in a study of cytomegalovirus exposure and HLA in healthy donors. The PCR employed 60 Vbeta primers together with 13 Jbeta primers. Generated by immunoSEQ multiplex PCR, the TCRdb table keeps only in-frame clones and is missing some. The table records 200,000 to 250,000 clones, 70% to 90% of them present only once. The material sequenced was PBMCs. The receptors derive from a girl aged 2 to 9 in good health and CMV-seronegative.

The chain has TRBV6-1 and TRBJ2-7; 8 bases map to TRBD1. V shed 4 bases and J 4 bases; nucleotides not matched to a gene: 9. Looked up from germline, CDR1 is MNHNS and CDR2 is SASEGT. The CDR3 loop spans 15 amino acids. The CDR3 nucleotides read TGTGCCAGCAGTGGCTACGGGACAGGATTTTACGAGCAGTACTTC. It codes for CASSGYGTGFYEQYF.

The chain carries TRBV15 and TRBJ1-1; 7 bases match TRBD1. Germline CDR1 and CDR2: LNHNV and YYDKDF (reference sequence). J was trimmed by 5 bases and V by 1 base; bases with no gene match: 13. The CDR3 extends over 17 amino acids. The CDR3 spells CATSRARGPQRGTEAFF. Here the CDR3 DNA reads TGTGCCACCAGCAGAGCGAGGGGGCCCCAAAGGGGGACTGAAGCTTTCTTT.

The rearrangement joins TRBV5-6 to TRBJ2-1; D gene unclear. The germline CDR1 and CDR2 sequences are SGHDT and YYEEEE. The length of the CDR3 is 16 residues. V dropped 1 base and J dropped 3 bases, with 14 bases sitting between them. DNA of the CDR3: TGTGCCAGCAGCTTGCTTGGTCGGAGCCACTACAATGAGCAGTTCTTC. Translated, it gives CASSLLGRSHYNEQFF.

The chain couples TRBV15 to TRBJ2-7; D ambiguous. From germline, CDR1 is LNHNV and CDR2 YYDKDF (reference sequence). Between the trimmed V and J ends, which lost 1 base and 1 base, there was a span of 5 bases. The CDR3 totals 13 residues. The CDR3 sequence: CATSRAQSYEQYF. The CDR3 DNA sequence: TGTGCCACCAGCAGAGCGCAGTCCTACGAGCAGTACTTC.

As DNA, the CDR3 is TGTGCCATCAGTGGGTATCCTGCGGGAGGGTACGAGCAGTACTTC. Encoded protein: CAISGYPAGGYEQYF. The chain has TRBV10-3 and TRBJ2-7, with 9 bases fitting TRBD2. This CDR3 contains 15 residues. Germline CDR1 reads ENHRY; CDR2 reads SYGVKD. V lost 4 bases and J lost 4; bases outside the gene matches: 8.

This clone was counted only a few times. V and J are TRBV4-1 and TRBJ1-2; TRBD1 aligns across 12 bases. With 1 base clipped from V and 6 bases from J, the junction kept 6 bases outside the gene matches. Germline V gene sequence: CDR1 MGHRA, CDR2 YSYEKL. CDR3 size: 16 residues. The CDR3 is CASSQGTGTGGNGYTF. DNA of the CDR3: TGCGCCAGCAGCCAAGGCACCGGGACAGGGGGCAATGGCTACACCTTC.

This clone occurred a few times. CDR3 loop: CASSVGTNYGYTF. The CDR3 DNA is TGTGCCAGCAGTGTCGGGACAAACTATGGCTACACCTTC. The chain links TRBV6-6 to TRBJ1-2; TRBD1 might be the D (6 bases). V lost 5 bases, J lost 2 bases, and 9 bases lay in between. Looked up from germline, CDR1 is MNHNY and CDR2 is SVGAGI (reference sequence). CDR3 length equals 13 residues.

The CDR3 spells CASSQGTPGITVRNSPLHF. In DNA, the CDR3 is TGCGCCAGCAGCCAAGGGACCCCCGGGATCACCGTCCGCAATTCACCCCTCCACTTT. The genes are TRBV4-1 and TRBJ1-6, with no clear D. Germline V gene sequence: CDR1 MGHRA, CDR2 YSYEKL. Trimming left V 1 base short and J 7 bases short, with 23 bases between. This CDR3 has 19 residues.

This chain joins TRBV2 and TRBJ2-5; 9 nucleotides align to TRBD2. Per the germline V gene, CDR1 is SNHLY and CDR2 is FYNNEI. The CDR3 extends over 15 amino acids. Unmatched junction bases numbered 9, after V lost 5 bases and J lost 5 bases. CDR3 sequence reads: CASSPMGLAAETQYF. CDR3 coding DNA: TGTGCCAGCAGTCCCATGGGACTAGCTGCGGAGACCCAGTACTTC.

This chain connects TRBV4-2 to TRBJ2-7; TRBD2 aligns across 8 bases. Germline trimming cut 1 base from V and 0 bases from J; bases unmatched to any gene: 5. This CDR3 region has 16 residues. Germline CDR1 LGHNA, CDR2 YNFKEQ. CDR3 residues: CASSQAGLAGSYEQYF. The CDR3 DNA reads TGTGCCAGCAGCCAAGCGGGGCTAGCGGGCTCCTACGAGCAGTACTTC.

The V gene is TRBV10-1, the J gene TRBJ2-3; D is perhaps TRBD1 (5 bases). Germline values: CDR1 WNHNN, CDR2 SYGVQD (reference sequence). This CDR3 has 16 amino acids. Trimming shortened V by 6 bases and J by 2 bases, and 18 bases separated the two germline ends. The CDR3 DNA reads TGCGCCAGCAGGATTCTTAAGACAGCCATCACAGATACGCAGTATTTT. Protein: CASRILKTAITDTQYF.

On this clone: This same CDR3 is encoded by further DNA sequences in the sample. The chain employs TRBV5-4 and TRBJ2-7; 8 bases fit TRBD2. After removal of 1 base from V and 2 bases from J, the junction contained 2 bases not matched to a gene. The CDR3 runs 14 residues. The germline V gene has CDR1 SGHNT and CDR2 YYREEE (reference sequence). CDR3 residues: CASSLTSGTYEQYF. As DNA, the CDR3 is TGTGCCAGCAGCTTGACTAGCGGAACCTACGAGCAGTACTTC.

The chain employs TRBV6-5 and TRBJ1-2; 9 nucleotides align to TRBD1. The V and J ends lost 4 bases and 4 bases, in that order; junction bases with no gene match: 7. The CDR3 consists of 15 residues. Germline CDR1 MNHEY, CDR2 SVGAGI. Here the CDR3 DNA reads TGTGCCAGCAGTTCGTATACAGGGGGCGGCTATGGCTACACCTTC. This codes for CASSSYTGGGYGYTF.

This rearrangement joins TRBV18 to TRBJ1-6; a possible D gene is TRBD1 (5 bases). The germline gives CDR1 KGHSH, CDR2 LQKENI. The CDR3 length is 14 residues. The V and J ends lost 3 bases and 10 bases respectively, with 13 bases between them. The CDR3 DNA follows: TGTGCCAGCTCACCCTCGGCCGGGGGATCACCCCTCCACTTT. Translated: CASSPSAGGSPLHF.

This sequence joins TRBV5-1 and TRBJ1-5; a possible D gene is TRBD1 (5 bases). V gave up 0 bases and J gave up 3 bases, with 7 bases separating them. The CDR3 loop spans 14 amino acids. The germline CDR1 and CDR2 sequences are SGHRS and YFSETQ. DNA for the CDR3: TGCGCCAGCAGCTTGGGACAGCTCAATCAGCCCCAGCATTTT. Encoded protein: CASSLGQLNQPQHF. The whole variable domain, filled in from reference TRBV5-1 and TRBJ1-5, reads KAGVTQTPRYLIKTRGQQVTLSCSPISGHRSVSWYQQTPGQGLQFLFEYFSETQRNKGNFPGRFSGRQFSNSRSEMNVSTLELGDSALYLCASSLGQLNQPQHFGDGTRLSIL.

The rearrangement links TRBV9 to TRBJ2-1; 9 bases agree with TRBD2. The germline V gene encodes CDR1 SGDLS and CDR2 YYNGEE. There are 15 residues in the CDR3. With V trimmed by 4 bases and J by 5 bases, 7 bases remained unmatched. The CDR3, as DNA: TGTGCCAGCAGCCCCTACGCTAGCGGGAACAATGAGCAGTTCTTC. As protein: CASSPYASGNNEQFF.

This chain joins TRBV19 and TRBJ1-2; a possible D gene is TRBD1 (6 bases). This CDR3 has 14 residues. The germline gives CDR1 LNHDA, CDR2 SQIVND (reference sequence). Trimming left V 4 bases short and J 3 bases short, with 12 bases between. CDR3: CASSTDRYDYGYTF. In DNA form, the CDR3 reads TGTGCCAGTAGTACAGACAGGTACGACTATGGCTACACCTTC.